One and the same sample provided the 23 T cell receptor beta chains below, sequenced in a study of regulatory T cells in long-lasting Graves disease. Sample time point: persistent/refractory GD, antithyroid drugs over 5 years with positive TRAb. Preparation of the TCR library used RNA extracted from PBMCs. The authors built TCR beta libraries using iRepertoire HTBI primers and Arm-PCR of CDR3 regions. MiXCR, applied by TCRdb to the multiplex PCR reads, yields one record per CDR3 protein. The data contain about half a million distinct CDR3 sequences, roughly 23% of them singletons. The specimen was peripheral blood mononuclear cells (PBMCs), collected when the disease was refractory, from a patient treated with antithyroid drugs. The receptors stem from a female donor with Graves disease.

This clonotype was counted many times. V gene TRBV2 combines with J gene TRBJ2-2; D uncertain. Germline CDR1 SNHLY, CDR2 FYNNEI. This CDR3 contains 13 residues. Trimming left V 5 bases short and J 4 bases short, with 8 bases between. DNA of the CDR3: TGTGCCAGCAGTAAGGACGCCACCGGGGAGCTGTTTTTT. Translated: CASSKDATGELFF.

The gene calls are TRBV14 and TRBJ2-5; D remains ambiguous. The V end was cut by 1 base, the J end by 0 bases, with 9 bases between. CDR1 is SGHDN and CDR2 is FVKESK in the germline V gene. The CDR3 is made up of 15 amino acids. CDR3 coding DNA: TGTGCCAGCAGCCAAGGGACCATGTACCAAGAGACCCAGTACTTC. Its translation: CASSQGTMYQETQYF.

This clonotype occurred many times. V and J are TRBV3-1 and TRBJ1-1; D is unresolved. This CDR3 contains 13 residues. CDR1 and CDR2 (germline): LGHDT, YNNKEL (reference sequence). The V end lost 3 bases, the J end lost 5 bases, and 10 bases lay between the germline ends. CDR3 coding DNA: TGTGCCAGCAGCCATGGGCCTGGGACTGAAGCTTTCTTT. The encoded protein is CASSHGPGTEAFF.

This clonotype has ten or more counts. The gene calls are TRBV27 and TRBJ1-1; D is possibly TRBD1 (5 bases). Germline V lookup: CDR1 MNHEY, CDR2 SMNVEV (reference sequence). Trimming pared 11 bases from V and 6 bases from J, leaving 16 bases between. The CDR3 is 12 residues long. This CDR3 reads CASSGGEAEAFF. DNA of the CDR3: TGTGCCTCATCTGGGGGGGAGGCTGAAGCTTTCTTT.

The chain is built from TRBV4-3 and TRBJ1-1, with no clear D. CDR3 length equals 16 residues. Germline CDR1 reads LGHNA; CDR2 reads YSLEER. V was pared by 1 base and J by 0 bases, with 12 bases between. The CDR3 here is CASSQAALALNTEAFF. CDR3 DNA: TGCGCCAGCAGCCAAGCCGCTCTGGCTCTGAACACTGAAGCTTTCTTT.

There are many counts of this clonotype. V usage is TRBV24-1 and J usage is TRBJ2-7, with TRBD2 matching 8 bases. Germline V lookup: CDR1 KGHDR, CDR2 SFDVKD. V shed 8 bases and J 4 bases; nucleotides not matched to a gene: 12. This CDR3 is built from 15 residues. CDR3 coding DNA: TGTGCCACCATCAACGGGAGGGCCAGCAAGTACGAGCAGTACTTC. Protein product: CATINGRASKYEQYF.

This clonotype was observed many times. The chain joins TRBV12-5 to TRBJ2-7; a possible D gene is TRBD2 (5 bases). V lost 6 bases to trimming and J lost 5 bases, with 20 bases between them. The CDR3 has 15 residues. The germline V gene has CDR1 LGHNT and CDR2 FRNRAP. Here the CDR3 reads CASGHRGEFDNEQYF. The DNA of the CDR3 is TGTGCTAGTGGCCACCGGGGAGAATTCGACAACGAGCAGTACTTC.

The chain combines TRBV4-1 with TRBJ1-2, with D tentatively TRBD1 (6 bases). The CDR3 covers 16 residues. Trimming stripped 2 bases from V and 2 bases from J, with 15 bases between. Germline CDR1 is MGHRA and CDR2 is YSYEKL. The CDR3 region has the DNA TGCGCCAGCAGCCAACGCGAGGGGGGGAACAACTATGGCTACACCTTC. This codes for CASSQREGGNNYGYTF.

Turning to this clonotype: Given a much more abundant clone one base away, this may be a read error. V usage is TRBV28 and J usage is TRBJ1-1; D not resolved. This CDR3 comprises 14 residues. The germline CDR1 and CDR2 sequences are MDHEN and SYDVKM. CDR3 residues: CAGRSGGLGTEAFF. The DNA for the CDR3 is TGTGCCGGCAGGTCCGGAGGGCTCGGCACTGAAGCTTTCTTT.

This rearrangement joins TRBV3-1 to TRBJ2-4, with 10 positions matching TRBD1. Germline values: CDR1 LGHDT, CDR2 YNNKEL (reference sequence). CDR3 length: 13 amino acids. Losses at the gene ends were 4 bases for V and 10 bases for J; bases not matched to a gene: 4. The CDR3: CASSPADRGIQYF. The CDR3 DNA follows: TGTGCCAGCAGCCCGGCGGACAGGGGGATTCAGTACTTC.

The chain carries TRBV9 and TRBJ2-7; D is unresolved. Germline V lookup: CDR1 SGDLS, CDR2 YYNGEE. Trimming shortened V by 4 bases and J by 7 bases, and 21 bases separated the two germline ends. This CDR3 spans 15 amino acids. CDR3 region: CASSPWVTSNREQYF. CDR3 coding DNA: TGTGCCAGCAGCCCCTGGGTGACAAGCAATCGGGAGCAGTACTTC.

This clonotype occurred many times. V usage is TRBV12-3 or TRBV12-4 and J usage is TRBJ1-1, with D hard to call. The CDR3 is 15 residues long. With 7 bases removed from V and 4 bases from J, the gap between germline ends came to 19 bases. CDR3 nucleotides: TGTGCCAGCACCCTAGGTGCCGGCGGATCCACTGAAGCTTTCTTT. It is translated as CASTLGAGGSTEAFF.

This clonotype was counted only a few times. The rearrangement links TRBV20-1 to TRBJ2-7, with TRBD2 identical over 8 bases. Germline values: CDR1 DFQATT, CDR2 SNEGSKA (reference sequence). The CDR3 has 15 residues. J lost 4 bases, V lost 1 base, and 9 bases had no gene match. The CDR3 DNA reads TGCAGTGCTAGAGTGGTCCAGCGGGAGAGTTACGAGCAGTACTTC. Its protein is CSARVVQRESYEQYF.

The table lists this clonotype with a few counts. The chain recombines TRBV6-9 with TRBJ1-1; D is possibly TRBD1 (6 bases). Germline-derived CDR1 and CDR2 are MNHGY and SVAAGI. This CDR3 has 16 amino acids. V lost 3 bases, J lost 4 bases, and 18 bases lay in between. The CDR3 is CASSYQGMLVRTEAFF. The CDR3 region has the DNA TGTGCCAGCAGTTACCAGGGGATGTTAGTTCGCACTGAAGCTTTCTTT.

Only one count was recorded for this clonotype. The chain employs TRBV7-9 and TRBJ1-4; 7 bases map to TRBD1. Germline CDR1 and CDR2: SEHNR and FQNEAQ (reference sequence). V shed 5 bases and J 8 bases; nucleotides not matched to a gene: 8. The CDR3 sequence is 14 residues long. CDR3 bases: TGTGCCAGCAGCACGGGACAGTCATTAGAAAAACTGTTTTTT. It yields the protein CASSTGQSLEKLFF. The whole variable domain, filled in from reference TRBV7-9 and TRBJ1-4, reads DTGVSQNPRHKITKRGQNVTFRCDPISEHNRLYWYRQTLGQGPEFLTYFQNEAQLEKSRLLSDRFSAERPKGSFSTLEIQRTEQGDSAMYLCASSTGQSLEKLFFGSGTQLSVL.

This clonotype has ten or more counts. This chain uses TRBV3-1 with TRBJ1-1; D remains ambiguous. Trimming removed 4 bases from V and 3 bases from J, with 12 bases in between. Germline CDR1 LGHDT, CDR2 YNNKEL (reference sequence). The CDR3 extends over 14 amino acids. The CDR3 coding sequence is TGTGCCAGCAGCCCGACCACAACGGACACTGAAGCTTTCTTT. Residues: CASSPTTTDTEAFF.

This clonotype was counted at least ten times. V and J are TRBV28 and TRBJ2-5; no firm D call. CDR1 MDHEN and CDR2 SYDVKM come from the germline V gene. Trimming stripped 9 bases from V and 1 base from J, with 12 bases between. The CDR3 covers 13 residues. CDR3 bases: TGTGCCAGTAGCCGGAGAGTCCAAGAGACCCAGTACTTC. This gives the protein CASSRRVQETQYF.

There are a few counts of this clonotype. The chain combines TRBV7-2 with TRBJ1-2; no clear D. Germline V gives CDR1 SGHTA, CDR2 FQGNSA. The CDR3 is 15 residues long. V gave up 2 bases and J gave up 5 bases, with 15 bases separating them. The CDR3 region has the DNA TGTGCCAGCAGCTTATCAACAGTCCCTGGATATGGCTACACCTTC. Protein: CASSLSTVPGYGYTF. Looking up the rest from reference TRBV7-2 and TRBJ1-2 gives the full variable domain: GAGVSQSPSNKVTEKGKDVELRCDPISGHTALYWYRQSLGQGLEFLIYFQGNSAPDKSGLPSDRFSAERTGGSVSTLTIQRTQQEDSAVYLCASSLSTVPGYGYTFGSGTRLTVV.

This clonotype was counted ten times or more. This chain links TRBV12-3 or TRBV12-4 with TRBJ2-5, with 8 positions matching TRBD2. The CDR3 loop spans 14 amino acids. V shed 6 bases and J 1 base; nucleotides not matched to a gene: 4. The DNA for the CDR3 is TGTGCCAGCAGAATTAGCGGGATCCAAGAGACCCAGTACTTC. Translation gives CASRISGIQETQYF.

This clonotype was counted ten times or more. CDR3 sequence: CASSSQKGTGNTEAFF. CDR3 coding DNA: TGTGCCAGCAGCTCCCAAAAAGGGACAGGGAACACTGAAGCTTTCTTT. The V and J genes are TRBV7-3 and TRBJ1-1, with TRBD1 matching 8 bases. This CDR3 comprises 16 residues. Germline loops: CDR1 SGHTA, CDR2 FQGTGA. With V trimmed by 4 bases and J by 1 base, 8 bases remained unmatched.

This clonotype was observed a few times. The chain links TRBV28 to TRBJ1-6; no clear D gene. The CDR3 runs 16 residues. Per germline, CDR1 MDHEN and CDR2 SYDVKM. Trimming removed 8 bases from V and 14 bases from J, with 28 bases in between. In DNA form, the CDR3 reads TGTGCCAGCTGCCTTCCTAGGGTCCCAGCACCTTGGTCCCTCCACTTT. It codes for CASCLPRVPAPWSLHF.

This clonotype was picked up a small number of times. This chain's CDR3 is CASSQETGREKLFF. CDR3 sequence (DNA): TGTGCCAGCAGCCAAGAAACGGGACGAGAAAAACTGTTTTTT. This chain joins TRBV14 and TRBJ1-4; the D gene is possibly TRBD1 (5 bases). The CDR3 consists of 14 residues. Per the germline V gene, CDR1 is SGHDN and CDR2 is FVKESK. The V end lost 0 bases, the J end lost 8 bases, and 10 bases lay between the germline ends.

In this sample, this clonotype turned up a few times. This chain connects TRBV6-1 to TRBJ1-2; 9 bases are shared with TRBD1. V lost 5 bases to trimming and J lost 8 bases; unmatched junction nucleotides: 12. CDR1 is MNHNS and CDR2 is SASEGT in the germline V gene. The CDR3 totals 15 residues. This chain's CDR3 is CASSKPQGAGKGYTF. DNA for the CDR3: TGTGCCAGCAGTAAGCCACAGGGGGCCGGAAAAGGCTACACCTTC.